What follows is one T cell receptor beta chain and its context. Its antigen is unknown. TCRdb recomputed calls from the 5' RACE reads with MiXCR, one row per CDR3 protein. This table holds 100,000 to 150,000 distinct CDR3 sequences, about 15% found once. The data belong to a study of early T cells in non-severe SARS-CoV-2 infection. Study context: Sequenced material consisted of bulk RNA (from unsorted whole blood), and chains were unpaired. General study findings and limits: Anti-spike CD8 responses were favored in VDJdb matching, and private and CD4 specificities were missed.

Per germline, CDR1 SGHKS and CDR2 YYEKEE (reference sequence). The CDR3 covers 14 residues. V was clipped by 0 bases and J by 2 bases, with 9 bases between them. Sequencing used whole blood. The chain carries TRBV5-5 and TRBJ2-7; no clear D gene. The sequence was collected from an adult who was a healthcare worker with PCR-confirmed SARS-CoV-2 infection or an uninfected control (not recorded which). The CDR3 DNA follows: TGTGCCAGCAGCTTGGAAGCGCGAACCTACGAGCAGTACTTC. As protein: CASSLEARTYEQYF. Supplemented by reference TRBV5-5 and TRBJ2-7, the full variable domain reads DAGVTQSPTHLIKTRGQQVTLRCSPISGHKSVSWYQQVLGQGPQFIFQYYEKEERGRGNFPDRFSARQFPNYSSELNVNALLLGDSALYLCASSLEARTYEQYFGPGTRLTVT.